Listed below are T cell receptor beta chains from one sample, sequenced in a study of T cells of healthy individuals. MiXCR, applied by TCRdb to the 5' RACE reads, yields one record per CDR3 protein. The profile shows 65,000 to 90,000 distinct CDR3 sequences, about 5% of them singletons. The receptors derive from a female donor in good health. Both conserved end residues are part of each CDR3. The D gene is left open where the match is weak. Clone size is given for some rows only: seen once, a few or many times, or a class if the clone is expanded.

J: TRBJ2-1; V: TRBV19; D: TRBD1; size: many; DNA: TGTGCCAGTAGCCGCGACAGGGGGGTCAATGAGCAGTTCTTC; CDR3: CASSRDRGVNEQFF
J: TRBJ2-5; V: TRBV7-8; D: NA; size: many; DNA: TGTGCCAGCAGCCCGCTAGCCGAGAACCGATTCGGAGAGACCCAGTACTTC; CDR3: CASSPLAENRFGETQYF
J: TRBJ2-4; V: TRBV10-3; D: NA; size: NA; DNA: TGTGCCATCAGTGTTCAGAGGGAGAACATTCAGTACTTC; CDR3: CAISVQRENIQYF
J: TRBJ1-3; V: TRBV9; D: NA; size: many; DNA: TGTGCCAGCAGCGTATCCCCCGTGGGGAGGGAGCCTTCATCTGGAAACACCATATATTTT; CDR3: CASSVSPVGREPSSGNTIYF
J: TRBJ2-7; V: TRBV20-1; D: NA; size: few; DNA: TGCAGTGCTGGACCAGGGGTTCTGCAGTACTTC; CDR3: CSAGPGVLQYF
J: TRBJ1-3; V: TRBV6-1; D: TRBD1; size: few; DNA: TGTGCCAGCACCGAAGGTCCCGGGACAGGGGATTTTTCTCTCTCTGGAAACACCATATATTTT; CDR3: CASTEGPGTGDFSLSGNTIYF
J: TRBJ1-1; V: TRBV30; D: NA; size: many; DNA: TGTGCCTGGAGTGTGGGCCCGATCACTGAAGCTTTCTTT; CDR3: CAWSVGPITEAFF
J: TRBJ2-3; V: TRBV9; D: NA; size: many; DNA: TGTGCCAGCAGCCCCACCCCTCGGGATACGCAGTATTTT; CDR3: CASSPTPRDTQYF
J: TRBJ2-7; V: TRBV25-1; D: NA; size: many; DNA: TGTGCCAGCAGTGAGGGGGTTTACGAGCAGTACTTC; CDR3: CASSEGVYEQYF
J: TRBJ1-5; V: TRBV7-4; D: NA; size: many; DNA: TGTGCCAGCAGCACTGGACGGGTGCATCAGCCCCAGCATTTT; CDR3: CASSTGRVHQPQHF
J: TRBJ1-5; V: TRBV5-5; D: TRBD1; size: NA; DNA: TGTGCCAGCAGCTTGGGACAGGGAGAAGATCAGCCCCAGCATTTT; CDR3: CASSLGQGEDQPQHF
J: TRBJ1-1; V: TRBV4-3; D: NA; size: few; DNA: TGCGCCAGCAGCCAAGAGATTATGATGAACACTGAAGCTTTCTTT; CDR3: CASSQEIMMNTEAFF
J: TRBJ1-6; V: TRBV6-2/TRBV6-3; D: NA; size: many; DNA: TGTGCCAGCAGTTACTCGCGTCAGGGCTCACCCCTCCACTTT; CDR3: CASSYSRQGSPLHF
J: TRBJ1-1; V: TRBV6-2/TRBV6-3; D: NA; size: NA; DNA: TGTGCCAGCAGTTACAGGGGAATACCGAACACTGAAGCTTTCTTT; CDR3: CASSYRGIPNTEAFF
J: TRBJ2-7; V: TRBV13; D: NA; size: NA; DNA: TGTGCCAGCAGCCCGGGACTCGAAACCTACGAGCAGTACTTC; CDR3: CASSPGLETYEQYF
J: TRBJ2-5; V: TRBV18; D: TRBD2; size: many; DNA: TGTGCCAGCTCACCACGAAGCGGGAGTAGGCAAGAGACCCAGTACTTC; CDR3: CASSPRSGSRQETQYF
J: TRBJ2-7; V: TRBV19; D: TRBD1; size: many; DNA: TGTGCCAGTAGCCGACCGGGACAGGGCTCCTACGAGCAGTACTTC; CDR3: CASSRPGQGSYEQYF
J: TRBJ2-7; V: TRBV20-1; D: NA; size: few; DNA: TGCAGTGCTAGGGGCGAAAGCTCCTACGAGCAGTACTTC; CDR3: CSARGESSYEQYF
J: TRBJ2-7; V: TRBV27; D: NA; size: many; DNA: TGTGCCAGCAGTCCACCCGGGAGCTCCTACGAGCAGTACTTC; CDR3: CASSPPGSSYEQYF
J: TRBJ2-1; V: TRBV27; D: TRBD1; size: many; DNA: TGTGCCAGCAGGCAGGACAGGGCCCGGCAGTTCTTC; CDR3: CASRQDRARQFF
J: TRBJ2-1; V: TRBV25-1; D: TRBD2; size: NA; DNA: TGTGCCAGCAGTAACATAGCGGGACCCTACAATGAGCAGTTCTTC; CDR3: CASSNIAGPYNEQFF
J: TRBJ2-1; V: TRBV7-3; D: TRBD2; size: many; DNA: TGTGCCAGCAGTCCTCGTGGACTAGCGGAGCCCTACAATGAGCAGTTCTTC; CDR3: CASSPRGLAEPYNEQFF
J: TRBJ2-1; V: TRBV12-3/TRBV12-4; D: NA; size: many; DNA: TGTGCCAGCAGTTTAGGGGGGCCCAGGGTCGATGAGCAGTTCTTC; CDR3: CASSLGGPRVDEQFF
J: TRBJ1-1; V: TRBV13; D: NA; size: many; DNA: TGTGCCAGCAGTCCCCGGGCGGTCGACACTGAAGCTTTCTTT; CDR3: CASSPRAVDTEAFF
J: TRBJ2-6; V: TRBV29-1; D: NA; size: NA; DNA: TGCAGCGTTGAAGAAACCGGGACACTCTCTGGGGCCAACGTCCTGACTTTC; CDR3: CSVEETGTLSGANVLTF
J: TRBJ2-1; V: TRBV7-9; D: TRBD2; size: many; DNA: TGTGCCAGCAGCTTAGGGGCTAGCGGGAGCCCCTACAATGAGCAGTTCTTC; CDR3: CASSLGASGSPYNEQFF
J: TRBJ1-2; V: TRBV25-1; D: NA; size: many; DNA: TGTGCCAGCAGTTTGGGAGAGAGCTATGGCTACACCTTC; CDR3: CASSLGESYGYTF
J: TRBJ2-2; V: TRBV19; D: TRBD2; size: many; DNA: TGTGCCAGTAGGATAGCGGGAGGGCCCGGGGAGCTGTTTTTT; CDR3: CASRIAGGPGELFF
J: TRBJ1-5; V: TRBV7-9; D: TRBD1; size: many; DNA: TGTGCCAGCAGCTTAGCGACAGGGAATCAGCCCCAGCATTTT; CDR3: CASSLATGNQPQHF
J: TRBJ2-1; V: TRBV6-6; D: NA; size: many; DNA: TGTGCCAGCAGTTTTCACAGGGAGATCTACTCCTACAATGAGCAGTTCTTC; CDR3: CASSFHREIYSYNEQFF
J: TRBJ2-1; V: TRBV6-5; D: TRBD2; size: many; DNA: TGTGCCAGCAGTTACTCAGGGACTAGCGTAGATTACAATGAGCAGTTCTTC; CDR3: CASSYSGTSVDYNEQFF
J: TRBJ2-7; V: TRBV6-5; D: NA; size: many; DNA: TGTGCCAGCAGTACCTACTACGAGCAGTACTTC; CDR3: CASSTYYEQYF
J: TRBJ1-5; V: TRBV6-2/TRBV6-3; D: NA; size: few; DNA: TGTGCCATACAAGAGGGCGGGTATAGCAATCAGCCCCAGCATTTT; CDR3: CAIQEGGYSNQPQHF
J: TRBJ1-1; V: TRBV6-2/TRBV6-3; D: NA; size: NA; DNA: TGTGCCAGCAGTTGGACAGCTTCCACTGAAGCTTTCTTT; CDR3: CASSWTASTEAFF
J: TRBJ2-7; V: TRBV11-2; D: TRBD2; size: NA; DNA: TGTGCCAGCACACCTAGCGGGAGGTACGAGCAGTACTTC; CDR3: CASTPSGRYEQYF
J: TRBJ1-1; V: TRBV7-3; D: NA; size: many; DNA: TGTGCCAGCAGCTCGACGGCTCGGGACACTGAAGCTTTCTTT; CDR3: CASSSTARDTEAFF
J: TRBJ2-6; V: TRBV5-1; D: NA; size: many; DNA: TGCGCCAGCAGGGAACCCTTCTCTGGGGCCAACGTCCTGACTTTC; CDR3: CASREPFSGANVLTF
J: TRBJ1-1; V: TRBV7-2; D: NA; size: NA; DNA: TGTGCCAGCAGCTTATCCGGGACAAGGGATGAAGCTTTCTTT; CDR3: CASSLSGTRDEAFF
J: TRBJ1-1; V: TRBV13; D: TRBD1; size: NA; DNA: TGTGCCAGCAGATTCCGGACAGGGGGGAACACTGAAGCTTTCTTT; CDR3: CASRFRTGGNTEAFF
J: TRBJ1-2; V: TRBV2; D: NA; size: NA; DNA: TGTGCCAGCAGCGGAATGAACACAGGACCCTACTATGGCTACACCTTC; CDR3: CASSGMNTGPYYGYTF
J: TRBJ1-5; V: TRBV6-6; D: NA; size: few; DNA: TGTGCCAGCAGTTACTCGACACCGGGACCTAGCAATCAGCCCCAGCATTTT; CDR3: CASSYSTPGPSNQPQHF
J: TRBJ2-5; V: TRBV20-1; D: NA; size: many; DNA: TGCAGTGCTAGGGGGTACTCCGGGACCCAGTACTTC; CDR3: CSARGYSGTQYF
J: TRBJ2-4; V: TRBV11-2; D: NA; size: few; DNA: TGTGCCAGCAGCTTACGGAGTTCAAACCCCAAAAACATTCAGTACTTC; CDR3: CASSLRSSNPKNIQYF
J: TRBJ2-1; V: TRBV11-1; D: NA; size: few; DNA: TGTGCCAGCAGCCGCGGACAGAGCTACAATGAGCAGTTCTTC; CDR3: CASSRGQSYNEQFF
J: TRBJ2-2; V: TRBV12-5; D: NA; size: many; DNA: TGTGCTAGTGGTTCCCGCCAGGGGAACACCGGGGAGCTGTTTTTT; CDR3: CASGSRQGNTGELFF
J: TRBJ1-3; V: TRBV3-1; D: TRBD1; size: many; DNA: TGTGCCAGCAGCCATGAGACAGGGTGGTCGAACACCATATATTTT; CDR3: CASSHETGWSNTIYF
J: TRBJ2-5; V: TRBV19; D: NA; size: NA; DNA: TGTGCCAGTCGGAGGACTGTACAAGAGACCCAGTACTTC; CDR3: CASRRTVQETQYF
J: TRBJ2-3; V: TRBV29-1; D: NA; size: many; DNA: TGCAGCGCCTACACAGATACGCAGTATTTT; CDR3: CSAYTDTQYF
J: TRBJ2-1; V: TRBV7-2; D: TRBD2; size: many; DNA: TGTGCCAGCAGCCCTCAAGCGGGGGTTTCCTACAATGAGCAGTTCTTC; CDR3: CASSPQAGVSYNEQFF
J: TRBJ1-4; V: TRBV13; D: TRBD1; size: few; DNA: TGTGCCAGCAGCTTCGGGACAGGTGCAGAAAAACTGTTTTTT; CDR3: CASSFGTGAEKLFF
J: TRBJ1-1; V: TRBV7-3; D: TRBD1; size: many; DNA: TGTGCCAGCAGCCCCGATGACCCTTCGGGACAGGGGACTGAAGCTTTCTTT; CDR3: CASSPDDPSGQGTEAFF
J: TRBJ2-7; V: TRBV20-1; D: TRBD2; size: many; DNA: TGCAGTGCTAGAGAGCAGAATAGCGGGAGCGAGCAGTACTTC; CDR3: CSAREQNSGSEQYF
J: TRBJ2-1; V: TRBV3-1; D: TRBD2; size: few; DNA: TGTGCCAGCAGTCTTACTAGCGGTGCCTACAATGAGCAGTTCTTC; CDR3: CASSLTSGAYNEQFF
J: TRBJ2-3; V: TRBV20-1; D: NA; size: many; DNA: TGCAGTGGAGGAGCGGACGCAGATACGCAGTATTTT; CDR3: CSGGADADTQYF
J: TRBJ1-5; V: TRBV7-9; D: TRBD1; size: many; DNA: TGTGCCAGCAGCGGACGGGACAGTCCGAATCAGCCCCAGCATTTT; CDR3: CASSGRDSPNQPQHF
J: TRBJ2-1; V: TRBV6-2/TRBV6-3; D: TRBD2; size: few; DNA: TGTGCCAGCGGGTTATCCCTGGCGGGAGGGCACTACAATGAGCAGTTCTTC; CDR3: CASGLSLAGGHYNEQFF
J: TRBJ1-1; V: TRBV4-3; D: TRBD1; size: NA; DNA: TGCGCCAGCAGCCTCTCCCCGGGACAGGGAGCCCGACTGAACACTGAAGCTTTCTTT; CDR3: CASSLSPGQGARLNTEAFF
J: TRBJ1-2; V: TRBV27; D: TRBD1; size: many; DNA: TGTGCCAGCAGTGCACAACCTACAGGGGCTGTGACGTTTTTATATGGCTACACCTTC; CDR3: CASSAQPTGAVTFLYGYTF
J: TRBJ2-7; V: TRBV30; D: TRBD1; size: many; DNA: TGTGCCTGGGCAAGGGTTCCCCGACAGGGCCTGACCTACGAGCAGTACTTC; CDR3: CAWARVPRQGLTYEQYF
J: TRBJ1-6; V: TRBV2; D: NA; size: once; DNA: TGTGCCAGCAGGGGGGAGTCCCCGTCACCCCTCCACTTT; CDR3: CASRGESPSPLHF